These 27 T cell receptor beta chains were all obtained from the same sample, sequenced in a study of T cell changes during pregnancy in multiple sclerosis. The protocol was immunoSEQ multiplex PCR, while the TCRdb copy is restricted to in-frame clones and leaves out a portion. Of about 110,000 clones in the sample, less than 95% are singletons; the top ten hold approximately 1.5%. The source material was peripheral blood, sampled before pregnancy. The source is a female donor with multiple sclerosis, enrolled in a pregnancy study.

The chain carries TRBV6-1 and TRBJ1-1; D is possibly TRBD1 (6 bases). The length of the CDR3 is 11 residues. Germline V gives CDR1 MNHNS, CDR2 SASEGT. With 6 bases removed from V and 8 bases from J, the gap between germline ends came to 10 bases. In DNA, the CDR3 is TGTGCCAGCAGAGCCGGGACAGAAGCTTTCTTT. It is translated as CASRAGTEAFF.

The chain recombines TRBV28 with TRBJ1-6, with D possibly matching TRBD1 (6 bases). Germline loops: CDR1 MDHEN, CDR2 SYDVKM. The CDR3 spans 16 residues. V lost 6 bases, J lost 6 bases, and 18 bases lay in between. The DNA of the CDR3 is TGTGCCAGCAGAGTCCAATTTGACAGGAGTAATTCACCCCTCCACTTT. Amino acids: CASRVQFDRSNSPLHF.

The gene calls are TRBV4-1 and TRBJ2-5, with 10 bases matching TRBD2. This CDR3 has 15 residues. V trimming: 3 bases; J trimming: 5 bases; junction bases outside the gene matches: 6. Looked up from germline, CDR1 is MGHRA and CDR2 is YSYEKL. The CDR3 loop is CASSQSGREGETQYF. The CDR3 DNA is TGCGCCAGCAGCCAGAGCGGGAGGGAGGGGGAGACCCAGTACTTC.

The chain couples TRBV6-4 to TRBJ2-3, with TRBD2 identical over 12 bases. In germline, CDR1 is MRHNA, CDR2 SNTAGT. CDR3 size: 15 residues. The trim removed 3 bases at V and 4 bases at J, leaving 2 bases unmatched. As DNA, the CDR3 is TGTGCCAGCAGTGAAGGGACTAGCGGGTCAGATACGCAGTATTTT. Its translation is CASSEGTSGSDTQYF.

In its sample, this clone was seen once. This sequence joins TRBV7-2 and TRBJ2-3; D perhaps matches TRBD2 (6 bases). This CDR3 has 15 residues. Per germline, CDR1 SGHTA and CDR2 FQGNSA. V lost 5 bases and J lost 3, with 15 bases in between. The CDR3 region has the DNA TGTGCCAGCAGCGATAGCGGCCTAACAACAGATACGCAGTATTTT. Protein sequence: CASSDSGLTTDTQYF.

The chain employs TRBV11-3 and TRBJ2-1; D is possibly TRBD2 (5 bases). The CDR3 consists of 17 residues. Germline V lookup: CDR1 SGHNT, CDR2 YENEEA. V lost 4 bases and J 8 bases, leaving 24 bases between the germline ends. The CDR3 DNA reads TGTGCCAGCAGCTCCCCCTCGAAAGGACCCACCGGGGATGAGCAGTTCTTC. Encoded protein: CASSSPSKGPTGDEQFF.

J is TRBJ2-3 and V is TRBV7-3; perhaps TRBD2 as D (6 bases). Germline values: CDR1 SGHTA, CDR2 FQGTGA. The germline V and J ends were trimmed by 4 bases and 1 base, with 12 bases remaining between them. The CDR3 loop spans 15 amino acids. The DNA of the CDR3 is TGTGCCAGCAGCTCCCATCCGGGGGGCACAGATACGCAGTATTTT. Its translation: CASSSHPGGTDTQYF.

CDR3 protein: CASSQRGQANTEAFF. The CDR3 DNA follows: TGCGCCAGCAGCCAACGGGGACAGGCGAACACTGAAGCTTTCTTT. The gene calls are TRBV4-1 and TRBJ1-1, with 8 bases that match TRBD1. In germline, CDR1 is MGHRA, CDR2 YSYEKL. J was trimmed by 1 base and V by 2 bases; bases with no gene match: 3. The CDR3 sequence is 15 residues long.

The V call is TRBV4-3, the J call TRBJ1-2, with 9 bases identical to TRBD1. The junction had 4 bases not matched to a gene; V was cut back by 0 bases and J by 8 bases. CDR3 length: 14 amino acids. In germline, CDR1 is LGHNA, CDR2 YSLEER. CDR3 DNA sequence: TGCGCCAGCAGCCAAGAAAGACAGGGGGACGGCTACACCTTC. This gives the protein CASSQERQGDGYTF.

In its sample, this clone was seen once. The chain has TRBV6-5 and TRBJ2-3; 7 bases fit TRBD2. The CDR3 is 14 residues long. J was trimmed by 2 bases and V by 5 bases; bases with no gene match: 4. The germline CDR1 and CDR2 sequences are MNHEY and SVGAGI. The CDR3 DNA is TGTGCCAGCAGTAGTAGCGGGCCCACAGATACGCAGTATTTT. Encoded protein: CASSSSGPTDTQYF.

V and J are TRBV18 and TRBJ2-7; 7 nucleotides line up with TRBD1. Germline lookup yields CDR1 KGHSH and CDR2 LQKENI. Trimming took 4 bases from V and 7 from J; bases not matched to a gene: 10. The CDR3 has 14 residues. CDR3 coding DNA: TGTGCCAGCTCACTCCAGACAGGGCGGGTGGAGCAGTACTTC. As protein: CASSLQTGRVEQYF.

V gene TRBV6-1 combines with J gene TRBJ1-6; 9 nucleotides line up with TRBD1. From germline, CDR1 is MNHNS and CDR2 SASEGT. V shed 0 bases and J 6 bases; nucleotides not matched to a gene: 12. CDR3 size: 19 residues. The CDR3 region has the DNA TGTGCCAGCAGTGAAGCGGGACAGGGATTGGAATGGTTTAATTCACCCCTCCACTTT. This translates into CASSEAGQGLEWFNSPLHF.

This clone qualifies as medium-sized (0.01 to 0.1%). V and J are TRBV19 and TRBJ2-1; TRBD1 agrees at 7 bases. This CDR3 spans 13 amino acids. Germline CDR1 reads LNHDA; CDR2 reads SQIVND (reference sequence). The junction had 4 bases not matched to a gene; V was cut back by 3 bases and J by 8 bases. DNA for the CDR3: TGTGCCAGTAGTATGACAGGGCTGGATGAGCAGTTCTTC. Translation: CASSMTGLDEQFF. Supplemented by reference TRBV19 and TRBJ2-1, the full variable domain reads DGGITQSPKYLFRKEGQNVTLSCEQNLNHDAMYWYRQDPGQGLRLIYYSQIVNDFQKGDIAEGYSVSREKKESFPLTVTSAQKNPTAFYLCASSMTGLDEQFFGPGTRLTVL.

The chain couples TRBV7-9 to TRBJ1-6; TRBD1 agrees at 9 bases. The ends lost 6 bases at V and 10 bases at J; junction bases unmatched: 7. Germline CDR1 reads SEHNR; CDR2 reads FQNEAQ (reference sequence). The CDR3 contains 14 residues. CDR3 loop: CASRQTGGASPLHF. The CDR3 nucleotides read TGTGCCAGCAGACAGACAGGGGGTGCATCACCCCTCCACTTT.

This chain connects TRBV30 to TRBJ1-2; 7 bases are a match to TRBD1. The CDR3 sequence is 15 residues long. V lost 1 base, J lost 7 bases, and 12 bases stayed unmatched. Looked up from germline, CDR1 is GTSNPN and CDR2 is SVGIG (reference sequence). CDR3 coding DNA: TGTGCCTGGAGTGCGTTTAGTACAGGGGCAGGTGGCTACACCTTC. Protein product: CAWSAFSTGAGGYTF.

V gene TRBV5-1 combines with J gene TRBJ2-5; 9 bases map to TRBD1. CDR1 and CDR2 (germline): SGHRS, YFSETQ. J lost 5 bases, V lost 2 bases, and 1 base had no gene match. This CDR3 spans 13 amino acids. CDR3 DNA sequence: TGCGCCAGCAGCTTCGGACAGGGGGAGACCCAGTACTTC. This translates into CASSFGQGETQYF.

On this clone: A junction end diverges from the germline sequence, so it may reflect a read error. The chain joins TRBV6-1 to TRBJ1-1; D ambiguous. The CDR3 consists of 14 residues. The germline V gene has CDR1 MNHNS and CDR2 SASEGT. The CDR3 DNA follows: TGTGCTAGCAGTGAAAGAGAGGACTACACTGAAGCTTTCTTT. Its translation is CASSEREDYTEAFF.

The chain employs TRBV7-2 and TRBJ1-6, with TRBD1 identical over 10 bases. Germline-derived CDR1 and CDR2 are SGHTA and FQGNSA. The CDR3 is made up of 15 amino acids. V trimming: 5 bases; J trimming: 7 bases; junction bases outside the gene matches: 5. CDR3 in DNA: TGTGCCAGCAGCACCAGGACAGGGGGAAATTCACCCCTCCACTTT. Amino acids: CASSTRTGGNSPLHF.

This clone appeared once. The gene calls are TRBV6-1 and TRBJ2-3, with 10 bases that match TRBD2. This CDR3 is 15 amino acids long. Germline assignment: CDR1 MNHNS and CDR2 SASEGT. V lost 3 bases, J lost 6 bases, and 6 bases stayed unmatched. Here the CDR3 reads CASSDLASGGDTQYF. The CDR3 coding sequence is TGTGCCAGCAGTGATTTGGCTAGCGGGGGTGATACGCAGTATTTT.

CDR3 region: CAWNVRARVGNTIYF. The CDR3 DNA reads TGTGCCTGGAATGTAAGGGCCAGGGTTGGAAACACCATATATTTT. This rearrangement joins TRBV30 to TRBJ1-3, with a possible D match to TRBD1 (5 bases). Deletions cut 4 bases from V and 3 bases from J, with 16 bases between. The germline CDR1 and CDR2 sequences are GTSNPN and SVGIG (reference sequence). The CDR3 totals 15 residues.

This rearrangement joins TRBV5-6 to TRBJ1-2, with unresolved D. The V gene's germline CDR1 is SGHDT and CDR2 YYEEEE. V was cut by 4 bases and J by 3 bases, with 16 bases left in between. This CDR3 comprises 15 residues. The CDR3 sequence: CASSPGFQGDYGYTF. CDR3 nucleotides: TGTGCCAGCAGCCCCGGGTTCCAAGGAGACTATGGCTACACCTTC.

The chain combines TRBV7-6 with TRBJ1-1, with D perhaps TRBD1 (5 bases). Per germline, CDR1 SGHVS and CDR2 FNYEAQ. The V gene lost 4 bases and the J gene lost 11 bases, with 14 bases spanning the gap. The CDR3 contains 12 residues. The CDR3 nucleotides read TGTGCCAGCAGCTCGAACCAGGGCAAGGCTTTCTTT. Its protein product is CASSSNQGKAFF.

The chain has TRBV7-2 and TRBJ2-5; D call uncertain. The CDR3 is 13 residues long. Germline V gives CDR1 SGHTA, CDR2 FQGNSA. Trimming took off 1 base at V and 3 bases at J, with 6 bases between the two ends. The CDR3 bases are TGTGCCAGCAGCTTAGAACTGAAAGAGACCCAGTACTTC. Encoded protein: CASSLELKETQYF.

The CDR3 sequence is CASSQLSVRDNSPLHF. Written as DNA, the CDR3 is TGTGCCAGCTCACAACTCTCCGTCCGAGATAATTCACCCCTCCACTTT. The chain is built from TRBV18 and TRBJ1-6, with D unclear. The germline V gene has CDR1 KGHSH and CDR2 LQKENI. CDR3 size: 16 residues. Trimming removed 4 bases from V and 5 bases from J, with 15 bases in between. Looking up the rest from reference TRBV18 and TRBJ1-6 gives the full variable domain: NAGVMQNPRHLVRRRGQEARLRCSPMKGHSHVYWYRQLPEEGLKFMVYLQKENIIDESGMPKERFSAEFPKEGPSILRIQQVVRGDSAAYFCASSQLSVRDNSPLHFGNGTRLTVT.

The chain is built from TRBV6-6 and TRBJ1-1; a possible D gene is TRBD1 (5 bases). The CDR3 contains 14 residues. V was trimmed by 6 bases and J by 5 bases, leaving 16 bases between them. Germline V CDR1 and CDR2: MNHNY, SVGAGI (reference sequence). The CDR3 protein is CASRPLGGKTEAFF. CDR3 in DNA: TGTGCCAGCAGACCACTGGGGGGTAAGACTGAAGCTTTCTTT.

The rearrangement joins TRBV19 to TRBJ2-2, with 8 bases fitting TRBD1. Germline CDR1 reads LNHDA; CDR2 reads SQIVND (reference sequence). This CDR3 is built from 16 residues. Germline trimming cut 4 bases from V and 4 bases from J; bases unmatched to any gene: 8. The CDR3 sequence: CASSTQGALGTGELFF. The CDR3 nucleotides read TGTGCCAGTAGTACCCAGGGGGCATTGGGCACCGGGGAGCTGTTTTTT.

The chain is built from TRBV5-6 and TRBJ1-2; the D gene is possibly TRBD1 (6 bases). The CDR3 spans 15 residues. The germline V and J ends were trimmed by 0 bases and 0 bases, with 9 bases remaining between them. The germline V gene encodes CDR1 SGHDT and CDR2 YYEEEE. The DNA of the CDR3 is TGTGCCAGCAGCTTGGCCAGGACAGCTAACTATGGCTACACCTTC. Its translation is CASSLARTANYGYTF.